This T cell receptor beta chain was obtained from a study of blood T cell repertoires in COVID-19. Overall study: Sites in the United States, Italy and Spain provided acute and convalescent COVID-19 samples. Sources were T cells, B-cell-depleted T cells, or PBMCs; the material itself was cDNA or gDNA.

This CDR3 region has 15 residues. Trimming at V came to 4 bases and at J to 6 bases, leaving 12 bases not matched to a gene. Germline loops: CDR1 SGHRS, CDR2 YFSETQ. The authors' processing: Reference gene primers were amplified, and this amplification served to estimate nucleated cell counts. Method: immunoSEQ multiplex PCR; TCRdb's copy keeps in-frame clones and lacks some. The DNA was the basis for D and trimming; V, J and clone size are from that table. The data contain more than 150,000 clones, around 92% of them seen just once; the ten biggest clones take up approximately 3%. The sequence was obtained from a man aged 60-69 years with acute or convalescent COVID-19. The sample was peripheral blood. V is TRBV5-1 and J is TRBJ1-2; 7 bases align to TRBD1. The CDR3 DNA reads TGCGCCAGCAGCATGTCCCGGGACAGTATAGATGGCTACACCTTC. The encoded protein is CASSMSRDSIDGYTF.